Following are 11 T cell receptor beta chains from one sample sequenced in a study of Ad26.COV2.S vaccination and SARS-CoV-2 variants. The treatment: roughly 18 received Ad26.COV2.S at low or high dose, single or two shots; several received placebo; per-sample allocation not given. Sample collection was performed on day 63 after the first vaccine or placebo injection. TCRdb keeps only in-frame clones here, not all; method: immunoSEQ multiplex PCR. The sample has about 410,000 clones; around 85% are singletons. Sequences were derived from peripheral blood, sampled in a trial of Ad26.COV2.S vaccine versus placebo. These receptors all stem from a person aged 18-60 years who received the Ad26.COV2.S COVID-19 vaccine or a placebo.

The gene calls are TRBV6-5 and TRBJ2-7, with TRBD1 as a possible D gene (6 bases). Germline assignment: CDR1 MNHEY and CDR2 SVGAGI. CDR3 length equals 14 residues. The V end lost 6 bases, the J end lost 2 bases, and 14 bases lay between the germline ends. The CDR3, as DNA: TGTGCCAGCAGAACGACAGGTGAAGCCTACGAGCAGTACTTC. Translating it yields CASRTTGEAYEQYF.

The V call is TRBV5-1, the J call TRBJ1-3; no clear D. Looked up from germline, CDR1 is SGHRS and CDR2 is YFSETQ. CDR3 length equals 15 residues. The V end lost 0 bases, the J end lost 1 base, and 8 bases lay between the germline ends. This CDR3 is CASSLGRASGNTIYF. CDR3 DNA sequence: TGCGCCAGCAGCTTGGGAAGGGCATCTGGAAACACCATATATTTT. The variable domain in full, completed from reference TRBV5-1 and TRBJ1-3, reads KAGVTQTPRYLIKTRGQQVTLSCSPISGHRSVSWYQQTPGQGLQFLFEYFSETQRNKGNFPGRFSGRQFSNSRSEMNVSTLELGDSALYLCASSLGRASGNTIYFGEGSWLTVV.

The genes are TRBV18 and TRBJ1-1; TRBD1 is a possible D gene (6 bases). CDR1 is KGHSH and CDR2 is LQKENI in the germline V gene. The CDR3 extends over 13 amino acids. The germline V and J ends were trimmed by 4 bases and 5 bases, with 11 bases remaining between them. CDR3 coding DNA: TGTGCCAGCTCACTATTACAGGGAACTGAAGCTTTCTTT. Translated: CASSLLQGTEAFF.

A few counts support this clone. V gene TRBV3-1 (or the pseudogene TRBV3-2) combines with J gene TRBJ2-3; D perhaps matches TRBD1 (6 bases). Germline V gene data show CDR1 as LGHDT and CDR2 as YNNKEL (reference sequence). The V end was cut by 4 bases, the J end by 6 bases, with 14 bases between. The CDR3 spans 14 residues. CDR3 nucleotide sequence: TGTGCCAGCAGCCTCCAGGGGAGAGGGGATACGCAGTATTTT. This gives the protein CASSLQGRGDTQYF.

V and J are TRBV21-1 and TRBJ2-7. TRBV21-1 is listed as a pseudogene. The length of the CDR3 is 15 residues. This CDR3 is CASSKNRDGAYEQYF. The CDR3, as DNA: TGTGCCAGCAGCAAAAACCGGGACGGTGCCTACGAGCAGTACTTC.

This sequence joins TRBV19 and TRBJ2-6, with D perhaps TRBD1 (6 bases). Trimming pared 3 bases from V and 3 bases from J, leaving 9 bases between. Germline loops: CDR1 LNHDA, CDR2 SQIVND (reference sequence). The CDR3 length is 15 residues. The CDR3 spells CASSIHRDGANVLTF. The CDR3 nucleotides are TGTGCCAGTAGTATCCACAGGGATGGGGCCAACGTCCTGACTTTC. Combining the CDR3 with reference TRBV19 and TRBJ2-6 gives the whole variable domain DGGITQSPKYLFRKEGQNVTLSCEQNLNHDAMYWYRQDPGQGLRLIYYSQIVNDFQKGDIAEGYSVSREKKESFPLTVTSAQKNPTAFYLCASSIHRDGANVLTFGAGSRLTVL.

The chain recombines TRBV3-1 (or the pseudogene TRBV3-2) with TRBJ2-5; D remains ambiguous. The germline CDR1 and CDR2 sequences are LGHDT and YNNKEL (reference sequence). V dropped 1 base and J dropped 1 base, with 13 bases sitting between them. The length of the CDR3 is 16 residues. CDR3 in amino acids: CASSQVRSSGQETQYF. The CDR3 nucleotides are TGTGCCAGCAGCCAAGTCCGATCCTCGGGCCAAGAGACCCAGTACTTC.

The V call is TRBV7-9, the J call TRBJ2-3; 10 nucleotides match TRBD2. Per germline, CDR1 SEHNR and CDR2 FQNEAQ (reference sequence). CDR3 length: 15 residues. The V and J ends lost 5 bases and 5 bases, in that order; junction bases with no gene match: 7. The CDR3 DNA reads TGTGCCAGCAGCCGCGTTAGCGGGGGGAAAGATACGCAGTATTTT. This gives the protein CASSRVSGGKDTQYF.

The CDR3 DNA follows: TGTGCCAGCAGTGCGTCGACTGCAGCTAACTATGGCTACACCTTC. Protein: CASSASTAANYGYTF. The chain is built from TRBV2 and TRBJ1-2; D not certain. The CDR3 has 15 amino acids. Trimming took off 4 bases at V and 0 bases at J, with 12 bases between the two ends. Germline assignment: CDR1 SNHLY and CDR2 FYNNEI.

V usage is TRBV27 and J usage is TRBJ1-4, with a weak D call TRBD1 (5 bases). Deletions cut 4 bases from V and 8 bases from J, with 11 bases between. Germline V gene lookup returns CDR1 MNHEY and CDR2 SMNVEV (reference sequence). The CDR3 is made up of 13 amino acids. CDR3 sequence: CASSSAGIEKLFF. The CDR3 DNA reads as TGTGCCAGCAGTTCGGCAGGGATCGAAAAACTGTTTTTT.

The chain couples TRBV4-1 to TRBJ1-5; D unclear. The CDR3 totals 15 residues. Germline lookup yields CDR1 MGHRA and CDR2 YSYEKL. V was trimmed by 4 bases and J by 3 bases, leaving 13 bases between them. The CDR3 here is CASSRSDGPNQPQHF. CDR3 nucleotide sequence: TGCGCCAGCAGCCGGTCGGACGGCCCCAATCAGCCCCAGCATTTT.